The 22 T cell receptor beta chains reported below all come from one sample, sequenced in a study of T cell repertoires in cytomegalovirus infection. TCRdb re-analysed the reads in MiXCR, keeping a single row per CDR3 protein. This sample carries fewer than 850,000 distinct CDR3 sequences, about 29% of them seen once, and the ten largest clones take around 13%. Their cognate antigens are unknown. Sequenced here: cultured CD8+ T cells from PBMCs, sampled from culture after CMV antigen stimulation. Receptor source: a human donor in good health (CMV status not recorded). Some clones in this sample may be carry-over from other donors' samples.

The chain links TRBV9 to TRBJ2-3; D perhaps matches TRBD2 (5 bases). CDR1 is SGDLS and CDR2 is YYNGEE in the germline V gene. The CDR3 extends over 16 amino acids. The V gene lost 3 bases and the J gene lost 1 base, with 15 bases spanning the gap. CDR3 loop: CASSESVRRGTDTQYF. In DNA, the CDR3 is TGTGCCAGCAGCGAAAGCGTACGGCGGGGCACAGATACGCAGTATTTT.

Notes on this clonotype: One end of the junction fails to match germline, which may point to a read error. J is TRBJ2-5 and V is TRBV7-7; TRBD1 agrees at 7 bases. This CDR3 contains 15 residues. Germline CDR1 SSHAT, CDR2 FNYEAQ (reference sequence). This CDR3 reads CASSLTGLDGETQYF. CDR3 nucleotide sequence: TGTGCTAGCAGCTTGACAGGGTTGGATGGAGAGACCCAGTACTTC.

V usage is TRBV7-9 and J usage is TRBJ2-1, with 7 bases identical to TRBD2. This CDR3 region has 13 residues. With 4 bases clipped from V and 10 bases from J, the junction kept 7 bases outside the gene matches. Germline CDR1 is SEHNR and CDR2 is FQNEAQ (reference sequence). The CDR3 DNA follows: TGTGCCAGCAGCTCGACTAGCCTGGACGAGCAGTTCTTC. Its protein product is CASSSTSLDEQFF.

V and J are TRBV6-1 and TRBJ2-1, with a weak D call TRBD1 (6 bases). Trimming left V 7 bases short and J 10 bases short, with 23 bases between. The CDR3 has 15 residues. CDR1 is MNHNS and CDR2 is SASEGT in the germline V gene. CDR3 sequence reads: CASTKDRYTRLEQFF. The CDR3 DNA follows: TGTGCCAGCACCAAAGACAGGTATACCCGACTCGAGCAGTTCTTC.

The CDR3, as DNA: TGTGCCAGCGGGCAGGGGGAAGAGACCCAGTACTTC. Its protein product is CASGQGEETQYF. This chain connects TRBV6-2 or TRBV6-3 to TRBJ2-5; 7 bases map to TRBD1. This CDR3 is built from 12 residues. The germline CDR1 and CDR2 sequences are MNHEY and SVGEGT. The J segment lost 3 bases and the V segment lost 8 bases, leaving 3 bases of the junction unmatched.

This clonotype was seen a handful of times. The V and J genes are TRBV19 and TRBJ1-2; possibly TRBD1 for D (6 bases). The germline V gene encodes CDR1 LNHDA and CDR2 SQIVND (reference sequence). Deletions cut 0 bases from V and 6 bases from J, with 23 bases between. The CDR3 consists of 18 residues. The CDR3 spells CASSIDLGIYRARDGYTF. The CDR3 bases are TGTGCCAGTAGTATAGATCTCGGAATATACAGGGCGAGAGATGGCTACACCTTC.

The V and J genes are TRBV20-1 and TRBJ2-2; 8 nucleotides agree with TRBD2. Germline V gives CDR1 DFQATT, CDR2 SNEGSKA (reference sequence). The CDR3 runs 15 residues. J was trimmed by 3 bases and V by 3 bases; bases with no gene match: 6. In nucleotides, the CDR3 is TGCAGTGCTAGGCAGCGGGGGCGTTACACCGGGGAGCTGTTTTTT. Translating gives CSARQRGRYTGELFF.

This clonotype was observed at least ten times. The chain has TRBV7-6 and TRBJ2-1; the D gene is possibly TRBD2 (5 bases). V lost 0 bases and J lost 4, with 19 bases in between. This CDR3 has 18 amino acids. Germline-derived CDR1 and CDR2 are SGHVS and FNYEAQ. For the CDR3, the DNA is TGTGCCAGCAGCTTAGCGCTCCCCCCGGACTTGAAATACAATGAGCAGTTCTTC. Amino acid sequence: CASSLALPPDLKYNEQFF.

V gene TRBV24-1 combines with J gene TRBJ2-3; the D gene is possibly TRBD1 (6 bases). Trimming cost V 7 bases and J 2 bases, with 18 bases left between them. The CDR3 runs to 16 residues. The germline gives CDR1 KGHDR, CDR2 SFDVKD. The CDR3 sequence is CATRESGVFHTDTQYF. CDR3 coding DNA: TGTGCCACCAGAGAATCAGGGGTGTTTCACACAGATACGCAGTATTTT.

This clonotype was found once. CDR3 amino acids: CASSLEGVGNEQYV. The CDR3 DNA is TGTGCCAGCAGCTTAGAGGGGGTAGGAAACGAGCAGTACGTC. This chain uses TRBV7-4 with TRBJ2-7, with D possibly TRBD1 on 6 matching bases. The CDR3 contains 14 residues. Between the trimmed V and J ends, which lost 1 base and 5 bases, there was a span of 12 bases. CDR1 is SGHVT, CDR2 SQSDAQ, per germline.

The rearrangement links TRBV29-1 to TRBJ2-5; the D is unclear. V shed 3 bases and J shed 5 bases, with 10 bases lying between them. The CDR3 covers 12 residues. Germline V gene sequence: CDR1 SQVTM, CDR2 ANQGSEA. The CDR3 coding sequence is TGCAGCGTTGACACAGACGGGGAGACCCAGTACTTC. This sequence encodes CSVDTDGETQYF.

The V call is TRBV20-1, the J call TRBJ2-2, with 10 bases identical to TRBD1. Losses at the gene ends were 5 bases for V and 6 bases for J; bases not matched to a gene: 9. The CDR3 is made up of 15 amino acids. From germline, CDR1 is DFQATT and CDR2 SNEGSKA (reference sequence). The CDR3 region has the DNA TGCAGTGCTCGTAGGACAGGGGGGGAGTCCGGGGAGCTGTTTTTT. This gives the protein CSARRTGGESGELFF.

This clonotype was seen only a few times. The genes are TRBV7-6 and TRBJ1-2; D is perhaps TRBD1 (6 bases). Germline V gene data show CDR1 as SGHVS and CDR2 as FNYEAQ. The CDR3 extends over 16 amino acids. Trimming cost V 5 bases and J 2 bases, with 18 bases left between them. CDR3 loop: CASSGTEGGANYGYTF. Here the CDR3 DNA reads TGTGCCAGCAGCGGCACCGAGGGGGGCGCAAACTATGGCTACACCTTC.

The V gene is TRBV6-1, the J gene TRBJ1-3; TRBD1 agrees at 7 bases. The J segment lost 3 bases and the V segment lost 5 bases, leaving 7 bases of the junction unmatched. Germline V gene sequence: CDR1 MNHNS, CDR2 SASEGT. The CDR3 contains 15 residues. CDR3: CASSPRQGGGNTIYF. In DNA form, the CDR3 reads TGTGCCAGCAGTCCCCGACAGGGCGGTGGAAACACCATATATTTT.

V and J are TRBV27 and TRBJ2-2; D is unclear. The CDR3 sequence is 15 residues long. Trimming left V 1 base short and J 0 bases short, with 6 bases between. The germline V gene encodes CDR1 MNHEY and CDR2 SMNVEV (reference sequence). CDR3 nucleotides: TGTGCCAGCAGTTTATTGCCAGCGAACACCGGGGAGCTGTTTTTT. This encodes CASSLLPANTGELFF.

This rearrangement joins TRBV10-1 to TRBJ2-7; perhaps TRBD1 as D (6 bases). This CDR3 spans 15 amino acids. Trimming took 3 bases from V and 0 from J, leaving 12 bases between them. Germline V gives CDR1 WNHNN, CDR2 SYGVQD (reference sequence). In DNA form, the CDR3 reads TGCGCCAGCAGTGAATACCGGGACACCTCCTACGAGCAGTACTTC. The encoded protein is CASSEYRDTSYEQYF.

V and J are TRBV5-6 and TRBJ2-1, with D hard to call. Germline-derived CDR1 and CDR2 are SGHDT and YYEEEE. V was cut by 4 bases and J by 8 bases, with 16 bases left in between. The CDR3 length is 14 residues. DNA of the CDR3: TGTGCCAGCAGCCCTCGGGCATGGGTCGATGAGCAGTTCTTC. It yields the protein CASSPRAWVDEQFF. The full variable domain, rest sourced from reference TRBV5-6 and TRBJ2-1, is DAGVTQSPTHLIKTRGQQVTLRCSPKSGHDTVSWYQQALGQGPQFIFQYYEEEERQRGNFPDRFSGHQFPNYSSELNVNALLLGDSALYLCASSPRAWVDEQFFGPGTRLTVL.

This clonotype was seen only a few times. This chain joins TRBV7-6 and TRBJ2-1; no clear D. CDR3 length equals 14 residues. Germline CDR1 SGHVS, CDR2 FNYEAQ. With 5 bases removed from V and 6 bases from J, the gap between germline ends came to 14 bases. Here the CDR3 reads CASSPLDWGNEQFF. The CDR3 DNA sequence: TGTGCCAGCAGCCCCCTTGATTGGGGCAATGAGCAGTTCTTC.

The J gene is TRBJ1-5, the V gene TRBV24-1; no clear D gene. The CDR3 contains 14 residues. Germline assignment: CDR1 KGHDR and CDR2 SFDVKD. The V and J ends lost 2 bases and 4 bases respectively, with 8 bases between them. DNA of the CDR3: TGTGCCACCAGTGATTCTCATGGAAATCAGCCCCAGCATTTT. Its protein is CATSDSHGNQPQHF.

J is TRBJ2-3 and V is TRBV7-2; tentatively, D is TRBD2 (5 bases). The CDR3 runs 15 residues. The ends were cut back, 1 base at V and 6 bases at J, with 14 bases in the middle. CDR1 and CDR2 (germline): SGHTA, FQGNSA. CDR3: CASSLGTPFSDTQYF. CDR3 DNA: TGTGCCAGCAGCTTAGGGACTCCCTTCTCGGATACGCAGTATTTT.

This clonotype has just a few counts. This chain joins TRBV6-2 or TRBV6-3 and TRBJ2-1; possibly TRBD1 or TRBD2 for D (6 bases each). CDR1 and CDR2 from the germline V gene are MNHEY and SVGEGT. The CDR3 loop spans 15 amino acids. Trimming took 2 bases from V and 8 from J, leaving 16 bases between them. The DNA for the CDR3 is TGTGCCAGCAGTTACATAGGGGGGCCCCCGGATGAGCAGTTCTTC. It is translated as CASSYIGGPPDEQFF.

The chain carries TRBV6-2 or TRBV6-3 and TRBJ2-7; 7 bases align to TRBD1. Germline CDR1 reads MNHEY; CDR2 reads SVGEGT. Germline trimming cut 10 bases from V and 4 bases from J; bases unmatched to any gene: 13. The CDR3 has 14 residues. CDR3 sequence reads: CANLQRDRHYEQYV. The CDR3 DNA follows: TGTGCCAACCTGCAAAGGGACAGACATTACGAGCAGTACGTC.